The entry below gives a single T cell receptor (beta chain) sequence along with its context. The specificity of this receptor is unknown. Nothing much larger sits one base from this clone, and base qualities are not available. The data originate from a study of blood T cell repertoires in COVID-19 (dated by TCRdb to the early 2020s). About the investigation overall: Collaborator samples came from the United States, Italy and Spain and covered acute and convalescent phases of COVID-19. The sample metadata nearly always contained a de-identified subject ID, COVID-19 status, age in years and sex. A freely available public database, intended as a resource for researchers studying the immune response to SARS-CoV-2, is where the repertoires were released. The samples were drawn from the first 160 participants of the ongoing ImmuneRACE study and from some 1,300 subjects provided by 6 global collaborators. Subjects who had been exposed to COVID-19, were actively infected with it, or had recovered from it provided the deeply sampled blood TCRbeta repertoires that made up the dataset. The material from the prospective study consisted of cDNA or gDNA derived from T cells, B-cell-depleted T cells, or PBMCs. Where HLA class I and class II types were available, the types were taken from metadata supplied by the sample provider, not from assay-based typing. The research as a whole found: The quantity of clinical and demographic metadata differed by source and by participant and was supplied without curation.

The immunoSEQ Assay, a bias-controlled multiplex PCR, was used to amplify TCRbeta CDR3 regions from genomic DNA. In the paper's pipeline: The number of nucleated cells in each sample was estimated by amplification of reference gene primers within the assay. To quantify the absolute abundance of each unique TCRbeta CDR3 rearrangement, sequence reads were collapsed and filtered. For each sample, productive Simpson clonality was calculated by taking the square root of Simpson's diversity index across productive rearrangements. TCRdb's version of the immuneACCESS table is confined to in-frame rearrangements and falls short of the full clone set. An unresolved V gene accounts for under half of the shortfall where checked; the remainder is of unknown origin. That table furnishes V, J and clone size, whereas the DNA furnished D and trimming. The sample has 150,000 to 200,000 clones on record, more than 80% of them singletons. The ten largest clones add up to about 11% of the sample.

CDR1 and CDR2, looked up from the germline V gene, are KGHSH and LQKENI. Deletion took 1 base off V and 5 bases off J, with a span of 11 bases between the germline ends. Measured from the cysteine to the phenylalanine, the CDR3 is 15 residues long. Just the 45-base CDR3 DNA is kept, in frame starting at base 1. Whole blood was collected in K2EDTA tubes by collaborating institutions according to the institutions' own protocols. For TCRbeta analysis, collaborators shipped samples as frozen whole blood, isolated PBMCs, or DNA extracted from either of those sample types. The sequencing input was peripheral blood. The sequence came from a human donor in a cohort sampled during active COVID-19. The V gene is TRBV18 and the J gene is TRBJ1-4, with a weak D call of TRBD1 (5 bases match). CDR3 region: CASSPQGPPNEKLFF. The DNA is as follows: TGTGCCAGCTCACCACAGGGGCCCCCAAATGAAAAACTGTTTTTT.